The 17 T cell receptor delta chains below were found in one sample sequenced in a study of γδ T cells in repeated Plasmodium falciparum infection. Bulk repertoires came from Vgamma9/Vdelta2+ or Vdelta2-negative gammadelta T cells flow-sorted from PBMC. TCRdb called clones anew from the multiplex PCR reads with CATT. The sample records tens of thousands of delta-chain clones, 0.95% to 1% being singletons. Sequences were obtained from gamma-delta T cells from blood. All receptors derive from a pool of human donors (malaria-infected and uninfected, not separated).

This clone was detected a few times. TCRdb assigns this DNA the protein of a much larger clone, which departs from its translation at residue 4; this likely reflects a read error, and the protein shown comes from translating the DNA. V and J are TRDV2 and TRDJ1; 9 bases are shared with TRDD3. TCRdb carries no J gene annotation; the J gene was assigned here by matching the DNA with germline. The germline CDR1 and CDR2 sequences are GEAIGNYY and EKD. This CDR3 has 15 amino acids. V shed 5 bases, J shed 10 bases, and the junction held 16 bases outside the gene matches. CDR3 sequence: CACGPVGLGDGGLIF. The CDR3 bases are TGTGCCTGTGGCCCCGTGGGACTGGGGGACGGGGGACTCATCTTT.

This clone was detected only a few times. TCRdb pairs this DNA with a much larger clone's protein that differs at residue 11, likely a read error; the protein shown was translated from the DNA. The chain employs TRDV1 and TRDJ1; 12 positions match TRDD3. TCRdb offers no J gene call, so here the DNA was matched to germline to obtain one. CDR3 size: 19 residues. Germline CDR1 TSWWSYY, CDR2 QGS. V trimming: 4 bases; J trimming: 7 bases; junction bases outside the gene matches: 19. This chain's CDR3 is CALGVEAFLTAGGYGKLIF. CDR3 bases: TGTGCTCTTGGGGTCGAGGCCTTCCTTACAGCTGGGGGATACGGTAAACTCATCTTT.

As to this clone: The protein held in TCRdb is that of a much larger clone and does not match this DNA's translation at residue 8, likely because of a read error; the protein shown is translated from the DNA. This chain uses TRDV1 with TRDJ1; the D is unclear. Between the trimmed V and J ends, which lost 4 bases and 1 base, there was a span of 16 bases. The V gene's germline CDR1 is TSWWSYY and CDR2 QGS. The CDR3 length is 16 residues. The DNA of the CDR3 is TGTGCTCTTGGGGCTCCTGGCCGGGTAATCACCGATAAACTCATCTTT. This codes for CALGAPGRVITDKLIF.

This clone was detected a few times. A read error likely explains why the TCRdb protein, taken from a much larger clone, differs from this DNA's translation at residue 7; the protein shown is translated from the DNA. The chain is built from TRDV2 and TRDJ1; 7 bases map to TRDD3. TCRdb gives no J gene; it was assigned here by matching the DNA to germline. Germline CDR1 and CDR2: GEAIGNYY and EKD. This CDR3 contains 15 residues. Unmatched junction bases numbered 9, after V lost 2 bases and J lost 4 bases. The CDR3 DNA reads as TGTGCCTGTGACAGCCTGAGGGATACCGACGATAAACTCATCTTT. This translates into CACDSLRDTDDKLIF.

As regards this clone: This DNA translates differently at residue 7 from the TCRdb protein, which is that of a much larger clone; a read error is likely, and the protein shown is the DNA's own translation. The J gene is TRDJ4, the V gene TRDV1; a possible D gene is TRDD2 (5 bases). The J gene comes from matching the DNA to germline here; TCRdb lacks it. CDR1 TSWWSYY and CDR2 QGS come from the germline V gene. The V and J ends lost 4 bases and 3 bases respectively, with 12 bases between them. The CDR3 spans 13 residues. The CDR3 DNA is TGTGCTCTTGGGGCCCTACCTCGTGGACCCCTGATCTTT. It codes for CALGALPRGPLIF.

This clone was detected a few times. The likely explanation is a read error, given a far larger clone one base away. Other DNA sequences from this sample encode an identical CDR3 as well. The V call is TRDV2, the J call TRDJ1, with 13 bases matching TRDD3. The J gene, missing from TCRdb, was assigned here through DNA to germline matching. Germline CDR1 and CDR2: GEAIGNYY and EKD. CDR3 length: 18 amino acids. The V segment lost 2 bases and the J segment 1 base; nucleotides outside the gene matches: 9. The CDR3 bases are TGTGCCTGTGACAGCTTACTGGGGGATACGGAGATCACCGATAAACTCATCTTT. Translation: CACDSLLGDTEITDKLIF.

Points on this clone: TCRdb's listed protein matches a much larger clone and diverges from this DNA's translation at residue 6, likely through a read error; the protein shown comes from the DNA. V and J are TRDV1 and TRDJ1; TRDD3 matches 8 bases. CDR1 and CDR2 (germline): TSWWSYY, QGS. This CDR3 spans 20 amino acids. V was pared by 1 base and J by 0 bases, with 16 bases of the junction left unmatched. The CDR3 region is CALGEHLIWGMAQDTDKLIF. CDR3 nucleotides: TGTGCTCTTGGGGAACATCTAATATGGGGGATGGCCCAAGACACCGATAAACTCATCTTT.

The table lists this clone with a few counts. Translating this DNA gives a protein that differs at residue 5 from the TCRdb one, which belongs to a much larger clone; a read error is likely, and the protein shown is this translation. The chain uses TRDV2 and TRDJ1, with 9 bases fitting TRDD2. The J gene is absent in TCRdb and was assigned here via DNA matching to germline. CDR1 and CDR2 (germline): GEAIGNYY, EKD. The CDR3 has 21 residues. V lost 3 bases to trimming and J lost 0 bases; unmatched junction nucleotides: 22. The CDR3 bases are TGTGCCTGTGACGCCGTCCCCCTTCCTACCGGTACTGGGCGAGACACCGATAAACTCATCTTT. The encoded protein is CACDAVPLPTGTGRDTDKLIF.

About this clone itself: TCRdb lists the protein of a much larger clone for this DNA, which differs at residue 14, so this is likely a read error; the protein given here is translated from the DNA itself. The chain employs TRDV1 and TRDJ3, with TRDD3 identical over 9 bases. With V trimmed by 2 bases and J by 0 bases, 20 bases remained unmatched. The CDR3 sequence is 24 residues long. Germline assignment: CDR1 TSWWSYY and CDR2 QGS. The CDR3 DNA reads TGTGCTCTTGGGGAAAGGCCCTACCTTCCAACTGGGGGACACTTCTCCTGGGACACCCGACAGATGTTTTTC. This gives the protein CALGERPYLPTGGHFSWDTRQMFF.

Points on this clone: The protein given by TCRdb reflects a much larger clone and differs at residue 12 from this DNA's translation, likely from a read error; the protein shown is the DNA's translation. The V gene is TRDV1, the J gene TRDJ1; TRDD2 matches at 7 bases. TCRdb is silent on the J gene; assignment here came from matching the DNA to germline. The J segment lost 10 bases and the V segment lost 4 bases, leaving 15 bases of the junction unmatched. In germline, CDR1 is TSWWSYY, CDR2 QGS. This CDR3 contains 15 residues. The CDR3 loop reads CALGAAFLFQGRLIF. The DNA of the CDR3 is TGTGCTCTTGGGGCTGCCTTCCTGTTTCAGGGAAGACTCATCTTT.

This clone showed up many times. The chain employs TRDV2 and TRDJ1, with D perhaps matching TRDD3 (6 bases). In the absence of a J gene in TCRdb, the DNA was matched to germline to assign it here. The CDR3 covers 18 residues. Trimming took 0 bases from V and 0 from J, leaving 19 bases between them. Germline-derived CDR1 and CDR2 are GEAIGNYY and EKD. In nucleotides, the CDR3 is TGTGCCTGTGACACCGTAGGCGGGATAGGGCTTTACACCGATAAACTCATCTTT. Its translation is CACDTVGGIGLYTDKLIF.

In the case of this clone: A far larger clone is one nucleotide away, so this likely arose from a read error. The sample contains more than one DNA sequence encoding this CDR3. The CDR3 reads CACDTKAWGGPTTDKLIF. CDR3 in DNA: TGTGCCTGTGACACTAAGGCCTGGGGGGGGCCTACAACCGATAAACTCATCTTT. The chain employs TRDV2 and TRDJ1; the match to TRDD3 covers 7 bases. No J segment appears in TCRdb, so it was assigned here by matching the sequence to germline. Germline lookup yields CDR1 GEAIGNYY and CDR2 EKD. Unmatched junction bases numbered 15, after V lost 1 base and J lost 2 bases. The CDR3 contains 18 residues.

In the case of this clone: A read error may explain this, as a much larger clone is one base away. No J gene was assigned, while the V gene was called as TRDV2; TRDD3, the D gene given by the table, was not confirmed from the DNA. The germline CDR1 and CDR2 sequences are GEAIGNYY and EKD. This CDR3 contains 20 residues. CDR3: CACDAILLLGDTQITDKLTF. CDR3 DNA: TGTGCCTGTGACGCAATCCTATTACTGGGGGATACGCAAATCACCGATAAACTCACCTTT.

Comments on this clone: The protein TCRdb gives is from a much larger clone and does not agree with this DNA's translation at residue 6, likely a read error; the protein shown here comes from the DNA. The chain joins TRDV2 to TRDJ1, with D unresolved. The J gene, absent from TCRdb, was called here by matching the DNA to germline. This CDR3 contains 11 residues. Germline assignment: CDR1 GEAIGNYY and CDR2 EKD. V lost 3 bases to trimming and J lost 8 bases, with 9 bases between them. The CDR3 nucleotides are TGTGCCTGTGACCGAGGCAACAAACTCATCTTT. Translating it yields CACDRGNKLIF.

The sample holds many counts of this clone. With a far larger clone one base away, a read error is the likely cause. This sample also contains other DNA sequences that code for the same CDR3. CDR3 DNA sequence: TGTGCCTGCGACACCGTTACTGGGGGATACGCCGAGCGGAAGGACACCGATAAACTCATCTTT. Its protein product is CACDTVTGGYAERKDTDKLIF. This sequence joins TRDV2 and TRDJ1, with 13 bases lining up with TRDD3. The CDR3 spans 21 residues. CDR1 and CDR2 (germline): GEAIGNYY, EKD.

Details on this clone: TCRdb records a much larger clone's protein for this DNA, with a difference at residue 12 that likely arises from a read error; the protein given is the translation of the DNA. V gene TRAV36/DV7 combines with J gene TRDJ1, with 7 bases matching TRDD3. The CDR3 extends over 23 amino acids. Germline loops: CDR1 VTNFRS, CDR2 LTSSGIE (reference sequence). Unmatched junction bases numbered 31, after V lost 2 bases and J lost 0 bases. CDR3 in amino acids: CAVEGFARRNYCGILRYTDKLIF. In DNA, the CDR3 is TGTGCTGTGGAAGGGTTTGCGCGACGAAACTACTGTGGGATACTTAGGTACACCGATAAACTCATCTTT.

The table lists this clone with a few counts. Given a far larger clone just one base away, this is likely a sequencing read error. This CDR3 is also generated by other DNA sequences in the sample. V is TRDV1 and J is TRDJ1, with D perhaps matching TRDD2 (9 bases). Germline V gene data show CDR1 as TSWWSYY and CDR2 as QGS. The CDR3 is made up of 24 amino acids. The CDR3 coding sequence is TGTGCTCTTGGGGAAAAGGTGAGCCCCTTCCTACTACATTACTGGGGGCCGGACACCGATAAGCTCATCTTT. Its protein is CALGEKVSPFLLHYWGPDTDKLIF.